The 6 T cell receptor beta chains listed next were all sequenced from one sample in a study of blood T cell repertoires in COVID-19. The data were produced by immunoSEQ multiplex PCR, yet TCRdb's version contains in-frame clones alone and is incomplete. The data hold 150,000 to 200,000 clones, with around 80% observed a single time. The material sequenced was PBMCs or T cells enriched from blood (not recorded which). The source of these receptors is a man in his fifties or sixties who had recovered from COVID-19.

This rearrangement joins TRBV5-1 to TRBJ1-1, with a possible D match to TRBD1 (6 bases). Germline V gene lookup returns CDR1 SGHRS and CDR2 YFSETQ. This CDR3 comprises 13 residues. V gave up 4 bases and J gave up 1 base, with 8 bases separating them. The CDR3 DNA reads TGCGCCAGCAGCCCGGGACAGAACACTGAAGCTTTCTTT. This codes for CASSPGQNTEAFF.

J is TRBJ2-7 and V is TRBV7-2, with 13 nucleotides matching TRBD2. The CDR3 is 16 amino acids. Looked up from germline, CDR1 is SGHTA and CDR2 is FQGNSA. V shed 2 bases, J shed 4 bases, and the junction held 5 bases outside the gene matches. CDR3 region: CASSLTSGGAKYEQYF. CDR3 sequence (DNA): TGTGCCAGCAGCTTAACTAGCGGGGGGGCCAAGTACGAGCAGTACTTC.

The chain links TRBV15 to TRBJ1-6, with 9 bases lining up with TRBD1. The germline V gene encodes CDR1 LNHNV and CDR2 YYDKDF (reference sequence). Trimming at V came to 4 bases and at J to 9 bases, leaving 10 bases not matched to a gene. The CDR3 runs 16 residues. Here the CDR3 reads CATSKNPGQGGSPLHF. DNA of the CDR3: TGTGCCACCAGCAAAAATCCGGGACAGGGCGGTTCACCCCTCCACTTT. The entire variable domain, with the rest obtained from reference TRBV15 and TRBJ1-6, is as follows: DAMVIQNPRYQVTQFGKPVTLSCSQTLNHNVMYWYQQKSSQAPKLLFHYYDKDFNNEADTPDNFQSRRPNTSFCFLDIRSPGLGDTAMYLCATSKNPGQGGSPLHFGNGTRLTVT.

The J gene is TRBJ2-1, the V gene TRBV7-2; tentatively, D is TRBD1 (5 bases). The CDR3 totals 12 residues. With 7 bases removed from V and 10 bases from J, the gap between germline ends came to 14 bases. Germline loops: CDR1 SGHTA, CDR2 FQGNSA. The CDR3 protein is CASTQGVGEQFF. The CDR3, as DNA: TGTGCCAGCACCCAAGGGGTGGGAGAGCAGTTCTTC.

The V call is TRBV7-3, the J call TRBJ2-5; possibly TRBD2 for D (6 bases). The V end lost 1 base, the J end lost 0 bases, and 9 bases lay between the germline ends. The CDR3 contains 15 residues. The germline CDR1 and CDR2 sequences are SGHTA and FQGTGA. The chain's CDR3 is CASSLRRGNQETQYF. CDR3 nucleotide sequence: TGTGCCAGCAGCTTAAGGAGGGGTAACCAAGAGACCCAGTACTTC.

This chain connects TRBV5-6 to TRBJ2-7, with a possible D match to TRBD1 (6 bases). Germline assignment: CDR1 SGHDT and CDR2 YYEEEE. The CDR3 extends over 14 amino acids. V shed 5 bases and J shed 1 base, with 13 bases lying between them. As DNA, the CDR3 is TGTGCCAGCAGACTATCAGGGGTGTCCTACGAGCAGTACTTC. Translating it yields CASRLSGVSYEQYF.